The clone carrying this T cell receptor beta chain has a count of ten or more. Its matching antigen is unknown. These data belong to a study of blood T cells in healthy people across ages. Study-level points and caveats: Investigators viewed diversity estimates from one million T cells as underestimates, the study reported. TCR beta diversity per million T cells fell roughly linearly with age.

Through a sample-barcoded 5' primer and a J-beta primer mix, a second PCR was run for roughly 7 to 12 cycles. In TCRdb, the 5' RACE reads were re-called with MiXCR into one record per CDR3 protein. The sample lists approximately 810,000 distinct CDR3 sequences, under 35% occurring once. Russia was home to the donors, healthy Caucasian individuals aged about 6 to 90. The amount of total RNA extracted per sample was at least 5 micrograms. Trimming took 6 bases from V and 8 from J, leaving 13 bases between them. The CDR3 sequence is 12 residues long. The sequence came from a woman older than 75 in good health. The V and J genes are TRBV12-3 or TRBV12-4 and TRBJ1-2; D is unresolved. Sequencing used blood. CDR3 coding DNA: TGTGCCAGCAGCTTGGCCGGCGCAGGCTACACCTTC. It is translated as CASSLAGAGYTF.